This T cell receptor (beta chain) was documented in a study of regulatory T cells in long-lasting Graves disease. Noted time point: persistent/refractory GD, antithyroid drugs over 5 years with positive TRAb. PBMC-derived RNA was used for the TCR library. Tubes containing EDTA received nine milliliters of drawn peripheral blood. This clonotype came up many times. Both iRepertoire HTBI primers and Arm-PCR of CDR3 regions were used to build the TCR beta libraries. Each CDR3 protein gets one entry after TCRdb re-called the multiplex PCR reads with MiXCR. The table shows some 370,000 distinct CDR3 sequences, with about 23% occurring only once. CDR1 and CDR2 from the germline V gene are SEHNR and FQNEAQ (reference sequence). This CDR3 is built from 13 residues. V lost 1 base to trimming and J lost 7 bases, with 11 bases between them.

Sequenced here: peripheral blood mononuclear cells (PBMCs), sampled when the disease was refractory, from a patient treated with antithyroid drugs. The chain recombines TRBV7-9 with TRBJ2-7; no clear D gene. The sequence came from a woman aged 40 to 50 with Graves disease. CDR3 loop: CASSLVPGQEQYF. The CDR3 DNA reads TGTGCCAGCAGCTTAGTTCCGGGTCAGGAGCAGTACTTC.